This T cell receptor beta chain derives from a study of graft-versus-host responses after intestinal transplantation. About the research overall: Transplant types were multivisceral, liver-intestinal, or isolated intestinal. Once they had received anti-thymocyte globulin induction, all recipients took tacrolimus and steroids for roughly three years. Whole-study results and caveats: After transplant, early declines in HvG clones were associated with peak levels of circulating GvH clones. GvH clones detected in recipient marrow included some appearing first in ileum or blood.

A remark on this clone: Its antigen is not identified.

Profiled with immunoSEQ multiplex PCR; TCRdb holds only in-frame clones, not every one. The table lists 130,000 or so clones, 90% to 95% of them singletons. The CDR3 is made up of 13 amino acids. Germline V gene lookup returns CDR1 MNHEY and CDR2 SMNVEV (reference sequence). The V end lost 4 bases, the J end lost 4 bases, and 8 bases lay between the germline ends. The chain recombines TRBV27 with TRBJ2-1; TRBD1 is a possible D gene (6 bases). The input for sequencing was unstimulated CD4+ T cells sorted from spleen or lymph node cells, taken before intestinal transplant. The source is a human donor who received an intestinal transplant. The CDR3 DNA is TGTGCCAGCAGTTCGGACAGATACAATGAGCAGTTCTTC. Translation: CASSSDRYNEQFF.